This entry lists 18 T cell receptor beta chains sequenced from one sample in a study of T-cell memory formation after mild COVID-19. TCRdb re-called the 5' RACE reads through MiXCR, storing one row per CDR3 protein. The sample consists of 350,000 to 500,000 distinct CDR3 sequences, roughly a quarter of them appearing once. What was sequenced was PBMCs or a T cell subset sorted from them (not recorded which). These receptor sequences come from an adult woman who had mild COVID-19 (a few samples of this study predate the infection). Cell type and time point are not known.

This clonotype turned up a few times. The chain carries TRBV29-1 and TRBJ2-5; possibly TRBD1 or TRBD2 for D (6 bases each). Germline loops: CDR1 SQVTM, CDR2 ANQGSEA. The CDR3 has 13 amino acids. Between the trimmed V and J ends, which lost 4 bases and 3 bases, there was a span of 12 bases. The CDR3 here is CSVVGGAKETQYF. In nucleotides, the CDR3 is TGCAGCGTTGTGGGGGGCGCGAAAGAGACCCAGTACTTC.

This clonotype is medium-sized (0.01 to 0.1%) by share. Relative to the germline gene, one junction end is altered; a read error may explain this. In nucleotides, the CDR3 is TGTGCCAGCAGCTTAGGACAGCCCTACGAGCAGTACTTC. It encodes CASSLGQPYEQYF. The chain recombines TRBV12-3 or TRBV12-4 with TRBJ2-7, with a tentative D call TRBD1 (6 bases). The CDR3 runs 13 residues.

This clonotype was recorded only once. CDR3 protein: CASSAGGRDGEQYF. CDR3 sequence (DNA): TGCGCCAGCAGCGCGGGAGGCCGGGACGGCGAGCAGTACTTC. The chain couples TRBV5-1 to TRBJ2-7; TRBD2 agrees at 8 bases. The CDR3 is 14 residues long. Trimming took 4 bases from V and 6 from J; bases not matched to a gene: 9. In germline, CDR1 is SGHRS, CDR2 YFSETQ.

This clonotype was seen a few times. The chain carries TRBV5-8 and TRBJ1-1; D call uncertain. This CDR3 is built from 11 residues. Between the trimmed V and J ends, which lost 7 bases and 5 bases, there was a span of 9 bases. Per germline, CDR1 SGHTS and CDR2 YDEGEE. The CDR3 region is CASPLVTEAFF. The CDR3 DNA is TGTGCCAGCCCCCTTGTGACTGAAGCTTTCTTT.

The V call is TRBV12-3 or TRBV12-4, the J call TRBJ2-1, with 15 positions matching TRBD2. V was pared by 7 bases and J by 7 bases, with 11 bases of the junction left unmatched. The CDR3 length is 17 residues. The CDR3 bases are TGTGCCAGCACCCAAGAGGGGACTAGCGGGAGGATGAATGAGCAGTTCTTC. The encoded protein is CASTQEGTSGRMNEQFF.

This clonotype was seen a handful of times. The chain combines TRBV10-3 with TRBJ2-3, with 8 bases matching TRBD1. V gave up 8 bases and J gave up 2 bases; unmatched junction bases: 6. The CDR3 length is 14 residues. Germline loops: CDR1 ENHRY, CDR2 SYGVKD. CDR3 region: CAIGPGQDTDTQYF. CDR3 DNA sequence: TGTGCCATCGGCCCGGGACAGGACACAGATACGCAGTATTTT.

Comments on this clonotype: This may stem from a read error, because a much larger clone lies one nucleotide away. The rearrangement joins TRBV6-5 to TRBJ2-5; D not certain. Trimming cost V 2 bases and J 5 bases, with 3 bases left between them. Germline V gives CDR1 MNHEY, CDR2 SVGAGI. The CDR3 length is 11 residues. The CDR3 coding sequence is TGTGCCAGCAGTTACACGGAGACCCAGTACTTC. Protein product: CASSYTETQYF.

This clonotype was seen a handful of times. The CDR3 nucleotides are TGTGCCAGCAGCTTCGCCGCCATGGGAGCTCGGAACACTGAAGCTTTCTTT. Translated: CASSFAAMGARNTEAFF. The rearrangement uses TRBV7-8 and TRBJ1-1; D not certain. Germline CDR1 and CDR2: SGHVS and FQNEAQ. The V and J ends lost 3 bases and 1 base respectively, with 18 bases between them. The CDR3 sequence is 17 residues long.

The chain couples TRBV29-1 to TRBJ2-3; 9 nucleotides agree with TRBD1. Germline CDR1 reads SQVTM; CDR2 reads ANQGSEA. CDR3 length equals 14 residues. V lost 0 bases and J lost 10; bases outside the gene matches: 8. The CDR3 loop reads CSVEDRDREPPQYF. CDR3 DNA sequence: TGCAGCGTTGAAGATAGGGACAGGGAGCCGCCGCAGTATTTT.

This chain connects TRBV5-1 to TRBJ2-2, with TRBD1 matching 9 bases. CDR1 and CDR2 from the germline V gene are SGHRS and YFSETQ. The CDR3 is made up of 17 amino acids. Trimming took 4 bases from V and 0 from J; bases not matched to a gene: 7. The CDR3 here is CASSRGQGPANTGELFF. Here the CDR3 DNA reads TGCGCCAGCAGCCGGGGACAGGGACCTGCGAACACCGGGGAGCTGTTTTTT.

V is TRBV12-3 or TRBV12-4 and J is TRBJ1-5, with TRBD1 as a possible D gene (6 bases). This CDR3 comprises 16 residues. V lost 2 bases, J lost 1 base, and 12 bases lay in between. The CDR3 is CASSLWGARSNQPQHF. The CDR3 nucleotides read TGTGCCAGCAGTTTATGGGGGGCTCGAAGCAATCAGCCCCAGCATTTT.

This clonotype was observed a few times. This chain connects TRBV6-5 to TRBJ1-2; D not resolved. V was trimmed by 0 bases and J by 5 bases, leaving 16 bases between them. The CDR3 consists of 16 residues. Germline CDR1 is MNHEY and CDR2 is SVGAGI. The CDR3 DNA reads TGTGCCAGCAGTTACTCGGAGGTCCCACGGGGTTATGGCTACACCTTC. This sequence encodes CASSYSEVPRGYGYTF.

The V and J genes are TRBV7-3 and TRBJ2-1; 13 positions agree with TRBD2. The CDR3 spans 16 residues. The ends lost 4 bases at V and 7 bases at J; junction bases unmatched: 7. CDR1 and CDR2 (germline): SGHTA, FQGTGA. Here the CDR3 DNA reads TGTGCCAGCAGCTCGGGACTAGCGGGACGGGGGAATGAGCAGTTCTTC. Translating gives CASSSGLAGRGNEQFF.

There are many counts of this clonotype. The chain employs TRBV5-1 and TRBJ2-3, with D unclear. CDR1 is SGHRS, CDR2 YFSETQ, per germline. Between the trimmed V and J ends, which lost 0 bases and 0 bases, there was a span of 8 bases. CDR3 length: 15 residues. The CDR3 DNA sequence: TGCGCCAGCAGCTTGGGTCCAACTAGCACAGATACGCAGTATTTT. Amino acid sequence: CASSLGPTSTDTQYF.

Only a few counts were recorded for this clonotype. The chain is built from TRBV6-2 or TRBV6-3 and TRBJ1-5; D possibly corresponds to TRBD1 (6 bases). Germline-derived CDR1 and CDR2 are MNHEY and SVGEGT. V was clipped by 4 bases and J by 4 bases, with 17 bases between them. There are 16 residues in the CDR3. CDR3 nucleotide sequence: TGTGCCAGCAGTTCGCGGACCAGAGGGGGTAATCAGCCCCAGCATTTT. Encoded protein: CASSSRTRGGNQPQHF.

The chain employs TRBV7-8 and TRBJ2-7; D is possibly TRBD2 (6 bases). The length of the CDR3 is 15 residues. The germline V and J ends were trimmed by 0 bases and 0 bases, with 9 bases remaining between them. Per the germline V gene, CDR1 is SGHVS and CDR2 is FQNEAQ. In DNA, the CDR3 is TGTGCCAGCAGCTTAGCTAGCGGAGTCTCCTACGAGCAGTACTTC. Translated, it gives CASSLASGVSYEQYF.

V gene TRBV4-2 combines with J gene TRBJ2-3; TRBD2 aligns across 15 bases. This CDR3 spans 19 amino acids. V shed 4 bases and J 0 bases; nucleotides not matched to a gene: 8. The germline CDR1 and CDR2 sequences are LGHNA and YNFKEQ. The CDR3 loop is CASSPGLAGGRSSTDTQYF. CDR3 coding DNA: TGTGCCAGCAGCCCGGGACTAGCGGGGGGTCGATCTAGCACAGATACGCAGTATTTT.

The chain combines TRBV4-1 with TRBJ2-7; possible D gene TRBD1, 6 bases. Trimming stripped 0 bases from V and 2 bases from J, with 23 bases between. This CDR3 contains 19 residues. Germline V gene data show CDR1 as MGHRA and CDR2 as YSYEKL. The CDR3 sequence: CASSQDDRILGRGTYEQYF. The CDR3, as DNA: TGCGCCAGCAGCCAAGATGATCGGATTTTGGGCAGGGGCACCTACGAGCAGTACTTC.